The text below deals with one T cell receptor (beta chain). The method was immunoSEQ multiplex PCR; TCRdb's version includes in-frame clones alone and lacks a portion of them. The table shows several thousand clones, with around three fifths occurring only once. Germline V CDR1 and CDR2: LNHNV, YYDKDF (reference sequence). The V gene lost 1 base and the J gene lost 6 bases, with 7 bases spanning the gap. This CDR3 contains 13 residues. These data belong to a study of coeliac disease. Study as a whole: Coeliac patients had newly diagnosed active disease, refractory type I disease, or gluten-free diet control. Without high-resolution HLA typing, biased TRBV7-2 usage was examined as a proof of principle.

The source is a woman aged 55-70 years with celiac disease. Source material: intraepithelial lymphocytes from the gut. The rearrangement joins TRBV15 to TRBJ2-1; perhaps TRBD2 as D (5 bases). The CDR3 loop is CATSRGRGNEQFF. The DNA for the CDR3 is TGTGCCACCAGCAGAGGTCGGGGCAATGAGCAGTTCTTC.